The 14 T cell receptor beta chains given below trace back to one sample, sequenced in a study of cytomegalovirus exposure and HLA in healthy donors. PCR was performed using 60 Vbeta and 13 Jbeta primers. Produced via immunoSEQ multiplex PCR; TCRdb's table is partial and in-frame only. The sample includes 70,000 to 95,000 clones, about 80% of them seen just once. The sample comprised PBMCs. The receptors were gathered from a man aged 30 to 39 in good health and CMV-seropositive.

The V and J genes are TRBV18 and TRBJ2-7, with 7 bases that match TRBD1. Unmatched junction bases numbered 6, after V lost 4 bases and J lost 6 bases. This CDR3 region has 13 residues. CDR1 is KGHSH, CDR2 LQKENI, per germline. In DNA form, the CDR3 reads TGTGCCAGCTCACTCGACAGGGCGAGCGAGCAGTACTTC. Its protein product is CASSLDRASEQYF.

This clone was seen a few times. This chain uses TRBV9 with TRBJ2-7, with 9 bases aligning to TRBD1. The CDR3 runs 16 residues. V trimming: 0 bases; J trimming: 4 bases; junction bases outside the gene matches: 8. Germline V gives CDR1 SGDLS, CDR2 YYNGEE. CDR3 sequence (DNA): TGTGCCAGCAGCGTAGAGGAAACAGGGGGCCTTTACGAGCAGTACTTC. Its protein is CASSVEETGGLYEQYF.

The V gene is TRBV10-3, the J gene TRBJ2-7; 10 bases agree with TRBD2. V shed 3 bases and J 3 bases; nucleotides not matched to a gene: 5. The CDR3 contains 15 residues. Germline assignment: CDR1 ENHRY and CDR2 SYGVKD. CDR3: CAISDGLAGVYEQYF. The CDR3 DNA follows: TGTGCCATCAGTGATGGTCTAGCGGGAGTCTACGAGCAGTACTTC.

The V and J genes are TRBV7-3 and TRBJ2-7, with a possible D match to TRBD2 (7 bases). Germline values: CDR1 SGHTA, CDR2 FQGTGA. CDR3 length equals 13 residues. Trimming took 3 bases from V and 5 from J, leaving 11 bases between them. CDR3 sequence reads: CASSFGGAHEQYF. CDR3 nucleotide sequence: TGTGCCAGCAGCTTTGGGGGGGCCCACGAGCAGTACTTC.

In the case of this clone: Other DNA sequences from this sample encode an identical CDR3 as well. The V call is TRBV28, the J call TRBJ1-6; 11 bases agree with TRBD1. The trim removed 10 bases at V and 6 bases at J, leaving 8 bases unmatched. The germline V gene has CDR1 MDHEN and CDR2 SYDVKM. This CDR3 comprises 15 residues. The CDR3 DNA is TGTGCCACCCTGGACAGGGGGCCTTCTAATTCACCCCTCCACTTT. Its translation is CATLDRGPSNSPLHF.

The rearrangement joins TRBV7-9 to TRBJ1-4; no reliable D call. The CDR3 runs to 12 residues. Trimming pared 3 bases from V and 8 bases from J, leaving 7 bases between. Germline V gene data show CDR1 as SEHNR and CDR2 as FQNEAQ (reference sequence). DNA for the CDR3: TGTGCCAGCAGCTTCACGGGGGAAAAACTGTTTTTT. The encoded protein is CASSFTGEKLFF.

The genes are TRBV9 and TRBJ2-5; D is ambiguous. CDR1 and CDR2 (germline): SGDLS, YYNGEE. The germline V and J ends were trimmed by 0 bases and 2 bases, with 8 bases remaining between them. The CDR3 contains 14 residues. The CDR3 sequence is CASSVGPGQETQYF. Here the CDR3 DNA reads TGTGCCAGCAGCGTAGGTCCAGGACAAGAGACCCAGTACTTC.

This clone was seen only once. This chain links TRBV2 with TRBJ2-5, with D possibly matching TRBD1 (6 bases). This CDR3 is built from 14 residues. V was cut by 4 bases and J by 2 bases, with 11 bases left in between. Germline V gene sequence: CDR1 SNHLY, CDR2 FYNNEI. The CDR3 sequence: CASSGRTDQETQYF. The CDR3, as DNA: TGTGCCAGCAGTGGTAGGACAGATCAAGAGACCCAGTACTTC.

The chain is built from TRBV27 and TRBJ2-7; TRBD2 aligns across 10 bases. The CDR3 runs 14 residues. Germline loops: CDR1 MNHEY, CDR2 SMNVEV (reference sequence). With 2 bases clipped from V and 5 bases from J, the junction kept 3 bases outside the gene matches. The CDR3 here is CASSLLSGGNEQYF. The CDR3 DNA is TGTGCCAGCAGTTTACTTAGCGGGGGGAACGAGCAGTACTTC.

The chain recombines TRBV9 with TRBJ2-1; TRBD2 matches 9 bases. The CDR3 runs 18 residues. The V and J ends lost 2 bases and 5 bases, in that order; junction bases with no gene match: 14. In germline, CDR1 is SGDLS, CDR2 YYNGEE. The CDR3 loop is CASSVGLAGPGAHNEQFF. The CDR3 region has the DNA TGTGCCAGCAGCGTCGGGCTAGCGGGGCCCGGAGCCCACAATGAGCAGTTCTTC.

V and J are TRBV30 and TRBJ1-4; the D is unclear. Trimming removed 4 bases from V and 7 bases from J, with 13 bases in between. Germline values: CDR1 GTSNPN, CDR2 SVGIG (reference sequence). The CDR3 contains 13 residues. The CDR3 protein is CAWTGSVGEKLFF. In DNA form, the CDR3 reads TGTGCCTGGACAGGTTCGGTCGGTGAAAAACTGTTTTTT. Full variable domain (rest looked up from reference TRBV30 and TRBJ1-4): SQTIHQWPATLVQPVGSPLSLECTVEGTSNPNLYWYRQAAGRGLQLLFYSVGIGQISSEVPQNLSASRPQDRQFILSSKKLLLSDSGFYLCAWTGSVGEKLFFGSGTQLSVL.

The chain has TRBV11-1 and TRBJ2-3, with a weak D call TRBD2 (6 bases). The CDR3 has 15 residues. The V end was cut by 5 bases, the J end by 2 bases, with 14 bases between. Germline assignment: CDR1 SGHAT and CDR2 FQDESV (reference sequence). DNA for the CDR3: TGTGCCAGCAGCGTGCTGGCGGGGACCACAGATACGCAGTATTTT. It yields the protein CASSVLAGTTDTQYF.

The V and J genes are TRBV7-2 and TRBJ1-6; D possibly corresponds to TRBD1 (6 bases). V gave up 0 bases and J gave up 16 bases, with 13 bases separating them. The CDR3 loop spans 13 amino acids. Germline assignment: CDR1 SGHTA and CDR2 FQGNSA. CDR3 bases: TGTGCCAGCAGCTTAGCCCCCCCGGGACAACTCCACTTT. Protein sequence: CASSLAPPGQLHF.

The rearrangement joins TRBV6-5 to TRBJ1-5; the D gene is possibly TRBD1 (6 bases). This CDR3 spans 13 amino acids. Germline V lookup: CDR1 MNHEY, CDR2 SVGAGI. With 4 bases removed from V and 9 bases from J, the gap between germline ends came to 13 bases. The CDR3 protein is CASSSKDSRPQHF. CDR3 nucleotide sequence: TGTGCCAGCAGTTCCAAGGACAGCCGGCCCCAGCATTTT.